This entry lists 7 T cell receptor beta chains sequenced from one sample in a study of shared clonotypes between healthy human individuals. The table came from immunoSEQ multiplex PCR; TCRdb's copy has only in-frame clones and leaves some out. The table lists roughly 1,500,000 clones, nearly 99% of them singletons. The source material was naive CD4+ T cells sorted from blood. As for subset: CD45RA+ positively selected. The source of these receptors is a man under 40 in good health.

The genes are TRBV27 and TRBJ2-6; 8 bases are a match to TRBD1. This CDR3 has 18 amino acids. In germline, CDR1 is MNHEY, CDR2 SMNVEV (reference sequence). J was trimmed by 4 bases and V by 5 bases; bases with no gene match: 13. The CDR3 region has the DNA TGTGCCAGCAGTATCAGGGGGCTTCCTAGTCCCGGGGCCAACGTCCTGACTTTC. Its translation is CASSIRGLPSPGANVLTF. Supplemented by reference TRBV27 and TRBJ2-6, the full variable domain reads EAQVTQNPRYLITVTGKKLTVTCSQNMNHEYMSWYRQDPGLGLRQIYYSMNVEVTDKGDVPEGYKVSRKEKRNFPLILESPSPNQTSLYFCASSIRGLPSPGANVLTFGAGSRLTVL.

The rearrangement joins TRBV18 to TRBJ1-4; D is possibly TRBD1 (6 bases). Trimming pared 2 bases from V and 8 bases from J, leaving 18 bases between. This CDR3 is built from 16 residues. Germline V gene sequence: CDR1 KGHSH, CDR2 LQKENI. The CDR3 nucleotides are TGTGCCAGCTCACCAGATATGGCAGGGGAAAGCGAAAAACTGTTTTTT. Protein: CASSPDMAGESEKLFF. Looking up the rest from reference TRBV18 and TRBJ1-4 gives the full variable domain: NAGVMQNPRHLVRRRGQEARLRCSPMKGHSHVYWYRQLPEEGLKFMVYLQKENIIDESGMPKERFSAEFPKEGPSILRIQQVVRGDSAAYFCASSPDMAGESEKLFFGSGTQLSVL.

The CDR3 sequence is CASRQRAGDRPYEQYF. The CDR3 DNA reads TGTGCCAGCAGGCAAAGAGCGGGGGACCGTCCCTACGAGCAGTACTTC. The chain employs TRBV6-6 and TRBJ2-7, with TRBD2 matching over 8 bases. The V gene's germline CDR1 is MNHNY and CDR2 SVGAGI (reference sequence). After removal of 6 bases from V and 2 bases from J, the junction contained 12 bases not matched to a gene. CDR3 length: 16 residues.

The V gene is TRBV5-4, the J gene TRBJ2-1, with 14 bases identical to TRBD2. CDR3 length equals 15 residues. CDR1 and CDR2 from the germline V gene are SGHNT and YYREEE (reference sequence). V shed 4 bases, J shed 9 bases, and the junction held 6 bases outside the gene matches. The CDR3 loop is CASSPTSGRDSEQFF. CDR3 nucleotides: TGTGCCAGCAGCCCGACTAGCGGGAGGGATAGTGAGCAGTTCTTC.

This chain uses TRBV11-2 with TRBJ2-1; TRBD2 agrees at 10 bases. The CDR3 totals 16 residues. The germline V gene encodes CDR1 SGHAT and CDR2 FQNNGV. V lost 5 bases to trimming and J lost 2 bases; unmatched junction nucleotides: 6. The CDR3 loop is CASSPGLAMAYNEQFF. Here the CDR3 DNA reads TGTGCCAGCAGCCCGGGACTAGCGATGGCCTACAATGAGCAGTTCTTC. The full variable domain, completed using reference TRBV11-2 and TRBJ2-1, is EAGVAQSPRYKIIEKRQSVAFWCNPISGHATLYWYQQILGQGPKLLIQFQNNGVVDDSQLPKDRFSAERLKGVDSTLKIQPAKLEDSAVYLCASSPGLAMAYNEQFFGPGTRLTVL.

V gene TRBV6-5 combines with J gene TRBJ1-4, with D perhaps matching TRBD1 (5 bases). V lost 6 bases to trimming and J lost 4 bases, with 15 bases between them. Per germline, CDR1 MNHEY and CDR2 SVGAGI. This CDR3 comprises 15 residues. CDR3 in amino acids: CASRLTRGFNEKLFF. The CDR3 bases are TGTGCCAGCAGACTCACCCGGGGGTTTAATGAAAAACTGTTTTTT.

The rearrangement joins TRBV9 to TRBJ1-4; D perhaps matches TRBD1 (6 bases). V was pared by 3 bases and J by 5 bases, with 14 bases between. Per the germline V gene, CDR1 is SGDLS and CDR2 is YYNGEE. The CDR3 spans 15 residues. The CDR3 DNA reads as TGTGCCAGCAGCGCCGGGGGGGCAGGAAATGAAAAACTGTTTTTT. Protein sequence: CASSAGGAGNEKLFF. Variable domain in full (rest from reference TRBV9 and TRBJ1-4): DSGVTQTPKHLITATGQRVTLRCSPRSGDLSVYWYQQSLDQGLQFLIQYYNGEERAKGNILERFSAQQFPDLHSELNLSSLELGDSALYFCASSAGGAGNEKLFFGSGTQLSVL.